This T cell receptor beta chain was recorded in a study of post-analysis software for immune sequencing data. Study details: Courses of disease covered relapsing-remitting, secondary progressive and progressive-relapsing multiple sclerosis. Findings and limits, study-wide: Four or five TRBV segments, including TRBV5-6, TRBV5-1 and TRBV20-1, were more frequent in patients than controls.

This CDR3 is 16 amino acids long. V was cut by 3 bases and J by 4 bases, with 21 bases left in between. In germline, CDR1 is SQVTM, CDR2 ANQGSEA. Worth noting for this clonotype: Its antigen is not identified.

The TCR beta cDNA libraries contained unique molecular identifiers. TCRdb reanalysed the PCR reads using MiXCR and keeps one entry per CDR3 protein. The data hold fewer than 850,000 distinct CDR3 sequences, with roughly 27% observed a single time. The sequence derives from a girl aged 5-17 years with multiple sclerosis. The sample taken for sequencing was blood. The chain joins TRBV29-1 to TRBJ1-2; D gene uncertain. This CDR3 is CSVESALLPLGYGYTF. The DNA for the CDR3 is TGCAGCGTTGAGTCAGCCCTCTTACCCTTGGGCTATGGCTACACCTTC.